Presented here are 27 T cell receptor beta chains from one specimen sequenced in a study of identical twins. TCRdb reprocessed the 5' RACE reads with MiXCR, giving one entry per CDR3 protein. Of about 450,000 distinct CDR3 sequences listed, around 18% were seen once; the top ten hold less than 15%. The sequencing input was naive T cells sorted from blood. These receptors came from a man between 50 and 59 years old in good health.

The chain employs TRBV6-1 and TRBJ2-3; D uncertain. Germline CDR1 reads MNHNS; CDR2 reads SASEGT. This CDR3 has 13 amino acids. With 2 bases removed from V and 6 bases from J, the gap between germline ends came to 9 bases. As DNA, the CDR3 is TGTGCCAGCAGTGAATTGGGGTGGGATACGCAGTATTTT. Protein: CASSELGWDTQYF.

J is TRBJ2-7 and V is TRBV27; 8 nucleotides agree with TRBD1. Germline CDR1 and CDR2: MNHEY and SMNVEV (reference sequence). This CDR3 is built from 14 residues. Unmatched junction bases numbered 8, after V lost 4 bases and J lost 6 bases. CDR3 DNA sequence: TGTGCCAGCAGTTCACCGTCACAGGGGGGCGAGCAGTACTTC. It specifies CASSSPSQGGEQYF.

This clonotype was observed a handful of times. The V and J genes are TRBV4-3 and TRBJ2-3, with 7 positions matching TRBD1. Germline V gene data show CDR1 as LGHNA and CDR2 as YSLEER. The CDR3 runs to 14 residues. With V trimmed by 2 bases and J by 4 bases, 3 bases remained unmatched. The CDR3 region is CASSQSDRSDTQYF. As DNA, the CDR3 is TGCGCCAGCAGCCAATCGGACAGGTCAGATACGCAGTATTTT.

This clonotype appeared many times. The chain couples TRBV15 to TRBJ1-2, with D perhaps matching TRBD1 (6 bases). Germline CDR1 LNHNV, CDR2 YYDKDF (reference sequence). This CDR3 comprises 16 residues. The V and J ends lost 1 base and 0 bases respectively, with 12 bases between them. The CDR3 DNA reads as TGTGCCACCAGCAGAGGCCCGGGGGGCTCTAACTATGGCTACACCTTC. It specifies CATSRGPGGSNYGYTF.

The chain recombines TRBV20-1 with TRBJ2-7; D is ambiguous. This CDR3 region has 11 residues. The germline V and J ends were trimmed by 3 bases and 6 bases, with 9 bases remaining between them. Germline CDR1 DFQATT, CDR2 SNEGSKA (reference sequence). The CDR3 region has the DNA TGCAGTGCTAGTATTCTAGGCGAGCAGTACTTC. This codes for CSASILGEQYF.

This clonotype was recorded many times. The chain carries TRBV6-2 or TRBV6-3 and TRBJ2-7, with 13 bases matching TRBD2. Losses at the gene ends were 8 bases for V and 7 bases for J; bases not matched to a gene: 5. In germline, CDR1 is MNHEY, CDR2 SVGEGT. The length of the CDR3 is 13 residues. CDR3 bases: TGTGCCAGCGGACTAGCGGGAGTATGGGAGCAGTACTTC. Translating it yields CASGLAGVWEQYF.

This clonotype was observed a handful of times. The chain recombines TRBV29-1 with TRBJ2-5, with a weak D call TRBD1 (6 bases). This CDR3 contains 13 residues. Germline values: CDR1 SQVTM, CDR2 ANQGSEA. V dropped 3 bases and J dropped 2 bases, with 10 bases sitting between them. CDR3 nucleotides: TGCAGCGTTGACAGGGGCCGGCAAGAGACCCAGTACTTC. Translated, it gives CSVDRGRQETQYF.

This clonotype came up many times. This chain links TRBV20-1 with TRBJ1-6; D not certain. The V gene's germline CDR1 is DFQATT and CDR2 SNEGSKA (reference sequence). Trimming pared 1 base from V and 6 bases from J, leaving 7 bases between. The CDR3 has 13 amino acids. The CDR3 DNA reads as TGCAGTGCTAGAGTCGATTTTAATTCACCCCTCCACTTT. Translation gives CSARVDFNSPLHF.

This clonotype was seen a handful of times. CDR3 in amino acids: CSARSRPFYEQYF. CDR3 bases: TGCAGTGCTAGATCCCGACCCTTCTACGAGCAGTACTTC. The chain links TRBV20-1 to TRBJ2-7; D remains ambiguous. CDR3 length: 13 residues. The germline gives CDR1 DFQATT, CDR2 SNEGSKA (reference sequence). Deletions cut 2 bases from V and 3 bases from J, with 11 bases between.

This chain uses TRBV5-1 with TRBJ2-1, with 8 nucleotides matching TRBD2. Germline values: CDR1 SGHRS, CDR2 YFSETQ. V lost 1 base, J lost 4 bases, and 4 bases stayed unmatched. The CDR3 totals 15 residues. The CDR3: CASSLRVAGYNEQFF. The CDR3 DNA reads as TGCGCCAGCAGCTTGAGGGTAGCGGGGTACAATGAGCAGTTCTTC.

The sample holds many counts of this clonotype. This chain connects TRBV7-2 to TRBJ1-1, with TRBD1 identical over 7 bases. The CDR3 extends over 15 amino acids. V dropped 5 bases and J dropped 0; count of bases not matched to a gene: 6. Per germline, CDR1 SGHTA and CDR2 FQGNSA. CDR3 in amino acids: CASSPRQGMNTEAFF. CDR3 nucleotides: TGTGCCAGCAGCCCGCGACAGGGAATGAACACTGAAGCTTTCTTT.

A few counts support this clonotype. This chain links TRBV5-1 with TRBJ2-3; D is undetermined. CDR3 size: 14 residues. CDR1 and CDR2 (germline): SGHRS, YFSETQ. V lost 6 bases and J lost 0, with 11 bases in between. CDR3: CASTVGGSTDTQYF. Written as DNA, the CDR3 is TGCGCCAGCACGGTCGGCGGTAGCACAGATACGCAGTATTTT.

J is TRBJ2-5 and V is TRBV27; the D call may be TRBD1 or TRBD2 (6 bases each). The length of the CDR3 is 14 residues. Germline-derived CDR1 and CDR2 are MNHEY and SMNVEV (reference sequence). Trimming shortened V by 7 bases and J by 4 bases, and 16 bases separated the two germline ends. In DNA, the CDR3 is TGTGCCAGCATGACGGGGGCCCGGGTAGAGACCCAGTACTTC. As protein: CASMTGARVETQYF.

This chain connects TRBV20-1 to TRBJ2-7; maybe TRBD2 (6 bases). With 4 bases removed from V and 3 bases from J, the gap between germline ends came to 19 bases. Germline values: CDR1 DFQATT, CDR2 SNEGSKA (reference sequence). The CDR3 is made up of 15 amino acids. The CDR3 coding sequence is TGCAGTGCTAAATCGGAGCATATGGGACTCTACGAGCAGTACTTC. Its translation: CSAKSEHMGLYEQYF.

V usage is TRBV20-1 and J usage is TRBJ2-5, with 7 nucleotides matching TRBD1. V shed 1 base, J shed 4 bases, and the junction held 3 bases outside the gene matches. The CDR3 spans 13 residues. Germline lookup yields CDR1 DFQATT and CDR2 SNEGSKA (reference sequence). The CDR3 protein is CSARVTGRETQYF. In DNA, the CDR3 is TGCAGTGCTAGAGTGACAGGGAGAGAGACCCAGTACTTC.

This sequence joins TRBV7-3 and TRBJ2-5; 12 bases match TRBD1. The CDR3 extends over 17 amino acids. After removal of 0 bases from V and 5 bases from J, the junction contained 7 bases not matched to a gene. Germline lookup yields CDR1 SGHTA and CDR2 FQGTGA. The DNA of the CDR3 is TGTGCCAGCAGCTTAACTTTTGGGACAGGGGGCGTGGAGACCCAGTACTTC. This encodes CASSLTFGTGGVETQYF.

The J gene is TRBJ1-4, the V gene TRBV28, with a weak D call TRBD1 (6 bases). The CDR3 spans 17 residues. The germline CDR1 and CDR2 sequences are MDHEN and SYDVKM. V was cut by 0 bases and J by 5 bases, with 16 bases left in between. The CDR3 is CASSLWVVRDRNEKLFF. Written as DNA, the CDR3 is TGTGCCAGCAGTTTATGGGTAGTTCGAGACAGGAATGAAAAACTGTTTTTT. Full variable domain (remainder filled in from reference TRBV28 and TRBJ1-4): DVKVTQSSRYLVKRTGEKVFLECVQDMDHENMFWYRQDPGLGLRLIYFSYDVKMKEKGDIPEGYSVSREKKERFSLILESASTNQTSMYLCASSLWVVRDRNEKLFFGSGTQLSVL.

The chain couples TRBV6-2 or TRBV6-3 to TRBJ2-2; 7 positions match TRBD1. CDR3 length: 16 residues. V trimming: 6 bases; J trimming: 0 bases; junction bases outside the gene matches: 7. Germline CDR1 is MNHEY and CDR2 is SVGEGT. CDR3 residues: CASSPWTGANTGELFF. CDR3 in DNA: TGTGCCAGCAGCCCGTGGACAGGCGCGAACACCGGGGAGCTGTTTTTT.

The rearrangement joins TRBV18 to TRBJ2-7; 8 positions agree with TRBD2. The CDR3 totals 16 residues. CDR1 and CDR2 (germline): KGHSH, LQKENI. The J segment lost 3 bases and the V segment lost 3 bases, leaving 10 bases of the junction unmatched. The CDR3 nucleotides are TGTGCCAGCTCACCGCTAAGAGCGGGAGCAAACTACGAGCAGTACTTC. It translates to CASSPLRAGANYEQYF. Complete variable domain (other parts from reference TRBV18 and TRBJ2-7): NAGVMQNPRHLVRRRGQEARLRCSPMKGHSHVYWYRQLPEEGLKFMVYLQKENIIDESGMPKERFSAEFPKEGPSILRIQQVVRGDSAAYFCASSPLRAGANYEQYFGPGTRLTVT.

In its sample, this clonotype was seen many times. The chain joins TRBV3-1 to TRBJ2-2, with D unresolved. Trimming cost V 2 bases and J 7 bases, with 11 bases left between them. The length of the CDR3 is 14 residues. Germline assignment: CDR1 LGHDT and CDR2 YNNKEL (reference sequence). The CDR3 reads CASSQNQPSGELFF. The DNA of the CDR3 is TGTGCCAGCAGCCAAAATCAGCCCAGCGGGGAGCTGTTTTTT.

This clonotype has more than one count but fewer than ten. The J gene is TRBJ1-4, the V gene TRBV29-1; the match to TRBD1 covers 10 bases. The J segment lost 7 bases and the V segment lost 6 bases, leaving 8 bases of the junction unmatched. CDR1 SQVTM and CDR2 ANQGSEA come from the germline V gene. The CDR3 runs to 14 residues. In nucleotides, the CDR3 is TGCAGCGTGAGGGTGGACAGGGGGAGTGAAAAACTGTTTTTT. This codes for CSVRVDRGSEKLFF.

This clonotype was seen at least ten times. This chain joins TRBV5-1 and TRBJ2-3, with 8 bases lining up with TRBD1. This CDR3 region has 13 residues. The V gene end was trimmed by 6 bases and the J gene end by 5 bases; junction bases not matched to a gene: 5. Germline CDR1 is SGHRS and CDR2 is YFSETQ. CDR3 amino acids: CASTGQDLDTQYF. CDR3 coding DNA: TGCGCCAGCACGGGACAGGATTTAGATACGCAGTATTTT.

This clonotype was seen many times. The chain has TRBV28 and TRBJ2-5; a possible D gene is TRBD2 (6 bases). Trimming removed 10 bases from V and 7 bases from J, with 25 bases in between. CDR3 size: 15 residues. Germline V gene lookup returns CDR1 MDHEN and CDR2 SYDVKM. The CDR3 coding sequence is TGTGCCACCCAAGAGCGGGTGGGGGGTATCGGGACCCAGTACTTC. It yields the protein CATQERVGGIGTQYF.

This clonotype has more than one count but fewer than ten. CDR3 in amino acids: CASSELTGSYGYTF. CDR3 nucleotides: TGTGCCAGCAGTGAATTGACAGGGAGCTATGGCTACACCTTC. The chain combines TRBV25-1 with TRBJ1-2, with 7 bases identical to TRBD1. Germline V CDR1 and CDR2: MGHDK, SYGVNS. V shed 1 base and J 4 bases; nucleotides not matched to a gene: 3. The CDR3 length is 14 residues.

This clonotype occurred many times. The chain combines TRBV19 with TRBJ1-1; 7 positions match TRBD1. Germline lookup yields CDR1 LNHDA and CDR2 SQIVND (reference sequence). This CDR3 spans 14 amino acids. Trimming removed 3 bases from V and 2 bases from J; junction bases left unmatched: 3. CDR3 residues: CASSMDRTNTEAFF. For the CDR3, the DNA is TGTGCCAGTAGTATGGACAGGACTAACACTGAAGCTTTCTTT. Full variable domain (missing parts from reference TRBV19 and TRBJ1-1): DGGITQSPKYLFRKEGQNVTLSCEQNLNHDAMYWYRQDPGQGLRLIYYSQIVNDFQKGDIAEGYSVSREKKESFPLTVTSAQKNPTAFYLCASSMDRTNTEAFFGQGTRLTVV.

This clonotype was observed a handful of times. The chain carries TRBV10-3 and TRBJ2-1; TRBD2 matches at 16 bases. Germline lookup yields CDR1 ENHRY and CDR2 SYGVKD. This CDR3 has 19 amino acids. The V gene end was trimmed by 0 bases and the J gene end by 7 bases; junction bases not matched to a gene: 9. CDR3: CAISESVGTSGGARNEQFF. CDR3 sequence (DNA): TGTGCCATCAGTGAGTCGGTGGGGACTAGCGGGGGGGCTCGGAATGAGCAGTTCTTC.

The table lists this clonotype with a few counts. The chain has TRBV5-1 and TRBJ1-1; D call uncertain. The CDR3 is made up of 15 amino acids. Germline loops: CDR1 SGHRS, CDR2 YFSETQ. Trimming took 0 bases from V and 2 from J, leaving 11 bases between them. This CDR3 reads CASSLGAGENTEAFF. The CDR3 DNA follows: TGCGCCAGCAGCTTGGGTGCAGGCGAAAACACTGAAGCTTTCTTT.